This note documents a single T cell receptor (beta chain) sequence. This sample was included in a study of T cell repertoires in cytomegalovirus infection. Overall study: Matching HLA type and CMV infection were both indicated by public TCR beta signatures.

V was shortened by 2 bases and J by 2 bases, with 10 bases between the two germline ends. Germline V gene sequence: CDR1 PRHDT, CDR2 FYEKMQ (reference sequence). The CDR3 sequence is 14 residues long. TCRdb passed the reads through MiXCR, listing each CDR3 protein once. The sample consists of more than 650,000 distinct CDR3 sequences, roughly a third of them appearing once. The rearrangement links TRBV13 to TRBJ2-7, with D possibly being TRBD2 (6 bases). The clonotype originates from a human donor in good health (CMV status not recorded). Some clones in this sample may be carry-over from other donors' samples. The sample taken for sequencing was PBMCs. The CDR3 sequence: CASSLMGGPYEQYF. In DNA, the CDR3 is TGTGCCAGCAGCTTAATGGGGGGACCCTACGAGCAGTACTTC.